The 9 T cell receptor beta chains listed next were all sequenced from one sample in a study of technical replicates of blood from several donors. The method was immunoSEQ multiplex PCR; TCRdb's version includes in-frame clones alone and lacks a portion of them. The table has 95,000 or so clones, approximately 95% seen once; the top ten hold 0.34%. Sample: T cells isolated from PBMCs. Source of these receptors: a human donor in good health.

The chain links TRBV5-1 to TRBJ2-1; TRBD2 aligns across 10 bases. CDR3 length equals 16 residues. The junction had 5 bases not matched to a gene; V was cut back by 5 bases and J by 0 bases. From germline, CDR1 is SGHRS and CDR2 YFSETQ. The CDR3 bases are TGCGCCAGCAGGACAGCTAGCGGGAGCTCCTACAATGAGCAGTTCTTC. It is translated as CASRTASGSSYNEQFF.

The gene calls are TRBV7-3 and TRBJ2-1, with D possibly being TRBD1 (6 bases). This CDR3 has 17 amino acids. The V end was cut by 1 base, the J end by 6 bases, with 19 bases between. Germline CDR1 reads SGHTA; CDR2 reads FQGTGA. The CDR3 loop reads CASSLMAAGVEGNEQFF. The CDR3 DNA is TGTGCCAGCAGCTTAATGGCAGCAGGGGTTGAGGGCAATGAGCAGTTCTTC.

The chain employs TRBV28 and TRBJ2-2; 7 nucleotides agree with TRBD2. Trimming removed 2 bases from V and 6 bases from J; junction bases left unmatched: 3. CDR1 and CDR2 (germline): MDHEN, SYDVKM. The CDR3 totals 14 residues. The CDR3 spells CASSLRGGAGELFF. CDR3 sequence (DNA): TGTGCCAGCAGTTTAAGGGGAGGGGCCGGGGAGCTGTTTTTT.

The chain carries TRBV13 and TRBJ2-1; 14 bases agree with TRBD2. Trimming cost V 10 bases and J 8 bases; bases outside gene matches: 16. This CDR3 region has 17 residues. Germline V lookup: CDR1 PRHDT, CDR2 FYEKMQ (reference sequence). CDR3 in amino acids: CAIPGLAGDKARDEQFF. The CDR3, as DNA: TGTGCCATTCCGGGACTAGCGGGAGATAAAGCTAGGGATGAGCAGTTCTTC.

The chain is built from TRBV7-2 and TRBJ1-5, with unresolved D. This CDR3 region has 14 residues. Between the trimmed V and J ends, which lost 2 bases and 4 bases, there was a span of 9 bases. Germline lookup yields CDR1 SGHTA and CDR2 FQGNSA. The CDR3 region is CASSLRRVNQPQHF. In nucleotides, the CDR3 is TGTGCCAGCAGCTTAAGGCGGGTTAATCAGCCCCAGCATTTT. The full variable domain, rest sourced from reference TRBV7-2 and TRBJ1-5, is GAGVSQSPSNKVTEKGKDVELRCDPISGHTALYWYRQSLGQGLEFLIYFQGNSAPDKSGLPSDRFSAERTGGSVSTLTIQRTQQEDSAVYLCASSLRRVNQPQHFGDGTRLSIL.

V gene TRBV7-2 combines with J gene TRBJ2-3; the D is unclear. Germline V lookup: CDR1 SGHTA, CDR2 FQGNSA. Trimming cost V 3 bases and J 1 base, with 5 bases left between them. The CDR3 sequence is 13 residues long. CDR3: CASSFGGTDTQYF. The CDR3 nucleotides read TGTGCCAGCAGCTTTGGAGGCACAGATACGCAGTATTTT.

This rearrangement joins TRBV7-9 to TRBJ1-2, with D tentatively TRBD1 (5 bases). Germline V gene data show CDR1 as SEHNR and CDR2 as FQNEAQ (reference sequence). V was shortened by 0 bases and J by 2 bases, with 7 bases between the two germline ends. The CDR3 runs 14 residues. The CDR3 reads CASSLAQANYGYTF. The CDR3 bases are TGTGCCAGCAGCTTAGCACAGGCGAACTATGGCTACACCTTC.

This chain uses TRBV20-1 with TRBJ2-1; possibly TRBD2 for D (5 bases). Germline CDR1 and CDR2: DFQATT and SNEGSKA (reference sequence). Trimming took 5 bases from V and 4 from J, leaving 6 bases between them. CDR3 size: 11 residues. The CDR3, as DNA: TGCAGTGCTGAGGGTTACAATGAGCAGTTCTTC. Amino acids: CSAEGYNEQFF.

The gene calls are TRBV7-3 and TRBJ1-2; D is perhaps TRBD1 (5 bases). Germline V gene sequence: CDR1 SGHTA, CDR2 FQGTGA. Trimming removed 2 bases at V and 4 bases at J, with 11 bases between. This CDR3 contains 14 residues. The CDR3 here is CASSLSSGGYGYTF. The CDR3 DNA reads TGTGCCAGCAGCTTATCCTCCGGGGGCTATGGCTACACCTTC. Full variable domain (outside the CDR3, taken from reference TRBV7-3 and TRBJ1-2): GAGVSQTPSNKVTEKGKYVELRCDPISGHTALYWYRQSLGQGPEFLIYFQGTGAADDSGLPNDRFFAVRPEGSVSTLKIQRTERGDSAVYLCASSLSSGGYGYTFGSGTRLTVV.